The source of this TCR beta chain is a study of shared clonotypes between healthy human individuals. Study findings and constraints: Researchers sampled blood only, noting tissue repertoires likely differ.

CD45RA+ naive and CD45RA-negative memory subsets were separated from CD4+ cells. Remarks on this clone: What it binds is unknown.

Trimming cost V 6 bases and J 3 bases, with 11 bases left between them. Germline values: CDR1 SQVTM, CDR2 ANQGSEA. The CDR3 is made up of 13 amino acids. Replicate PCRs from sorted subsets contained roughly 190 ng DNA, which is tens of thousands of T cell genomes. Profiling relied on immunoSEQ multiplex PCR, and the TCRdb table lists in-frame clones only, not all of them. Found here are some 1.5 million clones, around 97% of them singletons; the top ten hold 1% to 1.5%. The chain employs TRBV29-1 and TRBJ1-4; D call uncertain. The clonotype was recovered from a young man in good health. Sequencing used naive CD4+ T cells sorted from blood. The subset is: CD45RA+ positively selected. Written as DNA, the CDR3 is TGCAGCGTGTCAGACGGTCCTAATGAAAAACTGTTTTTT. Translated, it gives CSVSDGPNEKLFF.